Described below is a single TCR beta chain sequence and its context. Its antigen remains unknown. TCRdb keeps only in-frame clones here, not all; method: immunoSEQ multiplex PCR. The sample consists of some 30,000 clones, 70% to 80% of them appearing once. The data were obtained in a study of T cells in narcolepsy. Study-wide results and limits: Same-patient CSF and blood CD4+ T cell clonotypes included HCRT-specific and TRIB2-specific autoreactive ones. Some memory CD4+ repertoires had no autoreactive clone sequences. Autoreactive clonotypes reportedly recurred in blood of same and different patients, not controls.

CDR3 length: 16 amino acids. Germline V gives CDR1 MNHGY, CDR2 SVAAGI. J was trimmed by 0 bases and V by 6 bases; bases with no gene match: 10. The sequence derives from a human donor with narcolepsy. Material: CD45RA- memory CD4+ T cells from PBMCs. The rearrangement links TRBV6-9 to TRBJ1-2, with 7 nucleotides matching TRBD1. The CDR3 DNA follows: TGTGCCAGCAGGGGGGACAGCGACAGATCTAACTATGGCTACACCTTC. The encoded protein is CASRGDSDRSNYGYTF.